This T cell receptor (beta chain) was sequenced during a study of Ad26.COV2.S vaccination and SARS-CoV-2 variants. As to treatment: over 15 received Ad26.COV2.S at low or high dose, single or two shots; several received placebo; per-sample allocation not given. Samples analyzed were those drawn on day 63 after the first vaccine or placebo injection. Germline V CDR1 and CDR2: GTSNPN, SVGIG (reference sequence). The CDR3 covers 14 residues. V was clipped by 0 bases and J by 4 bases; unmatched bases: 2. Produced via immunoSEQ multiplex PCR; TCRdb's table is partial and in-frame only. The sample consists of some 480,000 clones, around 88% of them appearing once.

The clonotype comes from a person aged 18-60 years who received the Ad26.COV2.S COVID-19 vaccine or a placebo. Here the sequenced sample was peripheral blood, taken in a trial of Ad26.COV2.S vaccine versus placebo. J is TRBJ1-2 and V is TRBV30; 10 bases are a match to TRBD1. The CDR3: CAWSVTGGIYGYTF. CDR3 bases: TGTGCCTGGAGTGTGACAGGGGGCATCTATGGCTACACCTTC.